This T cell receptor beta chain was sequenced during a study of CD8+ T cells in alopecia areata. Extracted from the samples, RNA was reverse transcribed into cDNA to serve as the sequencing template. TCRdb's table, derived via immunoSEQ multiplex PCR, lists solely in-frame clones and lacks some. The sample gives about 140,000 clones, 55% of which show up once; 4.8% is in the top ten. The CDR3 runs 16 residues. V dropped 2 bases and J dropped 16; count of bases not matched to a gene: 18. Germline V gene lookup returns CDR1 MGHRA and CDR2 YSYEKL. Sequencing used CD4+ T cells sorted from blood. The receptor's source is a human donor in good health. The chain couples TRBV4-1 to TRBJ1-3, with 9 bases matching TRBD1. The CDR3 protein is CASSQLPLKEGQGRYF. CDR3 in DNA: TGCGCCAGCAGCCAACTACCACTGAAAGAGGGACAGGGCCGGTATTTT.